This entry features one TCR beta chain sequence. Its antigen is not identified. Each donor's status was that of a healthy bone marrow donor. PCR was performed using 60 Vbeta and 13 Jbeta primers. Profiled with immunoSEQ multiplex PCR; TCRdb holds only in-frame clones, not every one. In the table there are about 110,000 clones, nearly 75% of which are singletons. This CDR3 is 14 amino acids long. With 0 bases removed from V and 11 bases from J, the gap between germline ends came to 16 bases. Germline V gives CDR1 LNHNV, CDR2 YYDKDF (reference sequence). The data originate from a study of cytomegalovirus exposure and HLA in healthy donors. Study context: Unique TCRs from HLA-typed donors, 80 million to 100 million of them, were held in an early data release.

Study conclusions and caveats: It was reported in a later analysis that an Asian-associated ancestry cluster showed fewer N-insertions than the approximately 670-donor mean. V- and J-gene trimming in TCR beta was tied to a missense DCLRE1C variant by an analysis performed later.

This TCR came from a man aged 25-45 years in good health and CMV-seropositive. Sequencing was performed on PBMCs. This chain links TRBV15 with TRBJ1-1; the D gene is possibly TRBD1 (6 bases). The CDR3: CATSRDLGAGSAFF. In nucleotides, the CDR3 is TGTGCCACCAGCAGAGATTTGGGGGCCGGGTCGGCTTTCTTT.